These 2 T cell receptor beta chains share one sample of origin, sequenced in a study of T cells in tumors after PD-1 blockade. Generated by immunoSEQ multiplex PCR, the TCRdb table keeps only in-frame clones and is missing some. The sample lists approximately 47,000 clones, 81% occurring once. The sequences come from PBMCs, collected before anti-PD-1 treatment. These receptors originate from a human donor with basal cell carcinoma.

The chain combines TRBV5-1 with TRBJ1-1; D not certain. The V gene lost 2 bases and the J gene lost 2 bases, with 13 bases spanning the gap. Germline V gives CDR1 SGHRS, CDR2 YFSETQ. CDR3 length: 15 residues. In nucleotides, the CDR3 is TGCGCCAGCAGCTTTAGTCTGACGGTCAACACTGAAGCTTTCTTT. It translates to CASSFSLTVNTEAFF. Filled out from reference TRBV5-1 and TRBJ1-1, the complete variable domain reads KAGVTQTPRYLIKTRGQQVTLSCSPISGHRSVSWYQQTPGQGLQFLFEYFSETQRNKGNFPGRFSGRQFSNSRSEMNVSTLELGDSALYLCASSFSLTVNTEAFFGQGTRLTVV.

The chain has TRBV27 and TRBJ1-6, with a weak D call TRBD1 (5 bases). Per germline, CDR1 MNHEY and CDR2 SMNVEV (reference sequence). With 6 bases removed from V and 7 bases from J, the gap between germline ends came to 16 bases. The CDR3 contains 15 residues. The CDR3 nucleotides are TGTGCCAGCAGCCAAGACAGCGCCCGAAATTCACCCCTCCACTTT. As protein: CASSQDSARNSPLHF.